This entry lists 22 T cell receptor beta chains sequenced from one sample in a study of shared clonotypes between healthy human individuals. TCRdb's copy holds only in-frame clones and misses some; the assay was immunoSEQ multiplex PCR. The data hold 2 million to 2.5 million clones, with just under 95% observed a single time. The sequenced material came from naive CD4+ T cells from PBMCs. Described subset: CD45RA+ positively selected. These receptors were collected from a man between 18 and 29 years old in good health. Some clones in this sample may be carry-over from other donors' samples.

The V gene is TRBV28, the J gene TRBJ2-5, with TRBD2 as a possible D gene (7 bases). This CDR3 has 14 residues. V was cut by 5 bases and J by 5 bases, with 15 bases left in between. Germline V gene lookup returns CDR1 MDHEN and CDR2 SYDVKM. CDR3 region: CASSAGGAKETQYF. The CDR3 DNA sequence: TGTGCCAGCAGTGCTGGGGGGGCTAAGGAGACCCAGTACTTC.

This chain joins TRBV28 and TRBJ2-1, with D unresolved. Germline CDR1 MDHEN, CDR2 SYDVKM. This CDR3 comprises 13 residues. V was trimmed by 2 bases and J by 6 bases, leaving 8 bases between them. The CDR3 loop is CASSLGGANEQFF. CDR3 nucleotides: TGTGCCAGCAGTTTAGGCGGCGCCAATGAGCAGTTCTTC. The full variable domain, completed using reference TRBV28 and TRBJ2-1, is DVKVTQSSRYLVKRTGEKVFLECVQDMDHENMFWYRQDPGLGLRLIYFSYDVKMKEKGDIPEGYSVSREKKERFSLILESASTNQTSMYLCASSLGGANEQFFGPGTRLTVL.

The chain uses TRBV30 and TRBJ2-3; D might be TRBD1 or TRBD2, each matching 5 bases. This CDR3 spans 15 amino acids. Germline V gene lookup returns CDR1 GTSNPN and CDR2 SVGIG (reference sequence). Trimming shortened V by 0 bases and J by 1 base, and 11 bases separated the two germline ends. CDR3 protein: CAWSVSGGGTDTQYF. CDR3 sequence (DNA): TGTGCCTGGAGTGTATCTGGGGGAGGCACAGATACGCAGTATTTT.

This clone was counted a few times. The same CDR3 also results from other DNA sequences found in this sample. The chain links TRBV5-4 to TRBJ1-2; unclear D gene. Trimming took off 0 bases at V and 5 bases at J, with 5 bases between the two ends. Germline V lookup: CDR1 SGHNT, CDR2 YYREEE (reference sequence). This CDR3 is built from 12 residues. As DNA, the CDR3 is TGTGCCAGCAGCTTGGACGGTTATGGCTACACCTTC. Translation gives CASSLDGYGYTF.

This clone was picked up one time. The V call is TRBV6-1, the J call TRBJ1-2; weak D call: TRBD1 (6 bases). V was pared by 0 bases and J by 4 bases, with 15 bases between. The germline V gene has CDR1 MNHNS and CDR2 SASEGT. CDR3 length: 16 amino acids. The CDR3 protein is CASSEALRGGGYGYTF. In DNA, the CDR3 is TGTGCCAGCAGTGAAGCGCTTCGGGGAGGGGGCTATGGCTACACCTTC.

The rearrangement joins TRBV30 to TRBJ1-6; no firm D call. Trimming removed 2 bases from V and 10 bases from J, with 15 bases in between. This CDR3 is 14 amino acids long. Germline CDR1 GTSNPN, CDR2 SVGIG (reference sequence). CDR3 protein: CAWSTDRAGSPLHF. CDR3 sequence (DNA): TGTGCCTGGAGTACTGACCGGGCGGGATCACCCCTCCACTTT.

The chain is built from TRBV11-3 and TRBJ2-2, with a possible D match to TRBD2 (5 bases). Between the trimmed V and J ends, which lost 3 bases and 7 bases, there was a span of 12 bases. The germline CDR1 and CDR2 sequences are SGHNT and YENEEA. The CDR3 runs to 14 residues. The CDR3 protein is CASSLFAGGGELFF. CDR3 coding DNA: TGTGCCAGCAGCTTGTTTGCGGGTGGCGGGGAGCTGTTTTTT.

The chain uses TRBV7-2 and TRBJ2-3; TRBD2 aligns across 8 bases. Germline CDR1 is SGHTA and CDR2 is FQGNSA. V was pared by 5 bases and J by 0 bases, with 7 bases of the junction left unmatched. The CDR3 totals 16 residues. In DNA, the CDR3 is TGTGCCAGCAGCCCCTCACTAGCGGTGAGCACAGATACGCAGTATTTT. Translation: CASSPSLAVSTDTQYF.

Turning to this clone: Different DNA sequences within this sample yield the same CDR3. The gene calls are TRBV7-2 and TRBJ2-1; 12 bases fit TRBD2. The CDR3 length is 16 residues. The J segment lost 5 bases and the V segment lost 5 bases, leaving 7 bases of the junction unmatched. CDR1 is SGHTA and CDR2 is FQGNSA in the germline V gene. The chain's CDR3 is CASSPPGLAGHNEQFF. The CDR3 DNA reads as TGTGCCAGCAGCCCCCCGGGACTAGCGGGCCACAATGAGCAGTTCTTC. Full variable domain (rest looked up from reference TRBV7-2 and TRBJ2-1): GAGVSQSPSNKVTEKGKDVELRCDPISGHTALYWYRQSLGQGLEFLIYFQGNSAPDKSGLPSDRFSAERTGGSVSTLTIQRTQQEDSAVYLCASSPPGLAGHNEQFFGPGTRLTVL.

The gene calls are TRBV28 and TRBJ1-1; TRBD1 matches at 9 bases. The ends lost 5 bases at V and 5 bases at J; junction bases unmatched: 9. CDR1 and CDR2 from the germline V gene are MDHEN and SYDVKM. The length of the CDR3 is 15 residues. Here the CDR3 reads CASSPHTGGETEAFF. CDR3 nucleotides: TGTGCCAGCAGTCCACATACAGGGGGCGAAACTGAAGCTTTCTTT.

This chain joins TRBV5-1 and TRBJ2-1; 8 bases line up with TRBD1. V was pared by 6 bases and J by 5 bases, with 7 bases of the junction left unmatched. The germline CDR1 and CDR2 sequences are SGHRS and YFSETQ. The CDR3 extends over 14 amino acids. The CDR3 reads CASTVQGADNEQFF. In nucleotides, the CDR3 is TGCGCCAGCACGGTCCAGGGGGCTGACAATGAGCAGTTCTTC.

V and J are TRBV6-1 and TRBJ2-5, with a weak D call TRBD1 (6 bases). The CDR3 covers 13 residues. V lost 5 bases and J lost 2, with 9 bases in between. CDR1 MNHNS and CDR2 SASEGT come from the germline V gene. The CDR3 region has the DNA TGTGCCAGCAGTAAGGACAGACAAGAGACCCAGTACTTC. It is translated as CASSKDRQETQYF.

This CDR3 is CATSRGGSPKYTEAFF. CDR3 in DNA: TGTGCCACCAGCAGAGGGGGCTCTCCCAAATACACTGAAGCTTTCTTT. This sequence joins TRBV15 and TRBJ1-1; a weak D match, TRBD1 (5 bases). The germline V gene encodes CDR1 LNHNV and CDR2 YYDKDF (reference sequence). CDR3 length: 16 amino acids. Trimming shortened V by 1 base and J by 3 bases, and 15 bases separated the two germline ends.

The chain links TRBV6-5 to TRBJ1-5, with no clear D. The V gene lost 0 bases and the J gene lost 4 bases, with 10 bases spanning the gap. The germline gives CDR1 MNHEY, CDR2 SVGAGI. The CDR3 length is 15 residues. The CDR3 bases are TGTGCCAGCAGTTACTCGCCGACGGGGAATCAGCCCCAGCATTTT. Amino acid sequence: CASSYSPTGNQPQHF.

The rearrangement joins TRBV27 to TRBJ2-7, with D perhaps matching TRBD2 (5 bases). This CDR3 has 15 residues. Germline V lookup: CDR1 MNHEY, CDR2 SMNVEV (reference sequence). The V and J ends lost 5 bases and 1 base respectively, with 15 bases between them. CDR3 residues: CASSGRGLMSYEQYF. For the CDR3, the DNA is TGTGCCAGCAGTGGTCGGGGATTGATGTCCTACGAGCAGTACTTC.

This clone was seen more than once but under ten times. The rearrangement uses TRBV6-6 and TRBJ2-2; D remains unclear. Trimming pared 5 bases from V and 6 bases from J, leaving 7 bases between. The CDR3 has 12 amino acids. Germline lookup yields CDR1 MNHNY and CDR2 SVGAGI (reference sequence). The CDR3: CASSVPSGELFF. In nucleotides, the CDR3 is TGTGCCAGCAGTGTTCCGTCCGGGGAGCTGTTTTTT.

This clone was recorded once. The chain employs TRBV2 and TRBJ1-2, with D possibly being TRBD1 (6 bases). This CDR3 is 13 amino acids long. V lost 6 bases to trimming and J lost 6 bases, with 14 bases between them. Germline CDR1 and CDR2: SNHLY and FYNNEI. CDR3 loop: CASSVRGFDGYTF. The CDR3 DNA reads TGTGCCAGCAGCGTCAGGGGATTCGATGGCTACACCTTC.

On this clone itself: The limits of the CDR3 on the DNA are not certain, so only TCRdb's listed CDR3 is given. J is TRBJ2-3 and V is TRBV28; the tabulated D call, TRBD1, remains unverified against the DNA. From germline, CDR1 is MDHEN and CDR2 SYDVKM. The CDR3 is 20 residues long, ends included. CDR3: CASSLPFGSVGPKSPDTQYF.

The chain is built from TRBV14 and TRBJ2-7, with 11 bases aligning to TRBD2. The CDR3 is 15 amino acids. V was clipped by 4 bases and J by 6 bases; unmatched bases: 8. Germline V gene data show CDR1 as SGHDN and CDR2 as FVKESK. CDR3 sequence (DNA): TGTGCCAGCAGCCCGATAGCGGGAGGGCGGGGCGAGCAGTACTTC. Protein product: CASSPIAGGRGEQYF.

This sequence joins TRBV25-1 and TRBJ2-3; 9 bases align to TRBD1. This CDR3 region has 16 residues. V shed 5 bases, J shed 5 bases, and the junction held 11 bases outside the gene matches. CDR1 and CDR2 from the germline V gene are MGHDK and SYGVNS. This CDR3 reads CASSSTGGFYVDTQYF. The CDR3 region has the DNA TGTGCCAGCAGTTCGACAGGGGGGTTTTATGTAGATACGCAGTATTTT.

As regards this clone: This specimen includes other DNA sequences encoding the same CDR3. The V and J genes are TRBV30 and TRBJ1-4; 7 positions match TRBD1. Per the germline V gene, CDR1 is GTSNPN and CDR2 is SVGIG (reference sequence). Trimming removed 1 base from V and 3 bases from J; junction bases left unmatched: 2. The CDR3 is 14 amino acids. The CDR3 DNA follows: TGTGCCTGGAGTGACGGGACAGCTAATGAAAAACTGTTTTTT. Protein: CAWSDGTANEKLFF.

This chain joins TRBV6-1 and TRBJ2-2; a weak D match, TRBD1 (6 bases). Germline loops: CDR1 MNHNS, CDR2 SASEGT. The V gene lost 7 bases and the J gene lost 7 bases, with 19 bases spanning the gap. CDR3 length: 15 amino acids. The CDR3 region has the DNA TGTGCCAGCACCCCTGAAGGGACAACGAACGGGGAGCTGTTTTTT. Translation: CASTPEGTTNGELFF.